There are a few counts of the clone carrying this T cell receptor (beta chain). The sample comes from a study of T cell responses to AZD1222 COVID-19 vaccine. The method was immunoSEQ multiplex PCR; TCRdb's version includes in-frame clones alone and lacks a portion of them. Among 85,000 to 110,000 clones listed, about 90% were seen once. The CDR3 loop spans 15 amino acids. The V and J ends lost 7 bases and 0 bases respectively, with 13 bases between them. In germline, CDR1 is SNHLY, CDR2 FYNNEI. The source material was peripheral blood, sampled on day 0 of AZD1222 vaccination. V is TRBV2 and J is TRBJ1-5; no firm D call. The receptor comes from an adult in good health. CDR3 in DNA: TGTGCCAGCACCGAGCAAAGTAATAGCAATCAGCCCCAGCATTTT. It specifies CASTEQSNSNQPQHF.